This TCR gamma chain came from a study of gamma delta lymphoproliferative disorders and STAT genes. Study-level background: The LymphoTrack Dx TCRG Assay amplified gamma chains from at least 50 ng of genomic DNA. Delta libraries were made per EuroClonality-NGS working group procedure.

PBMCs from patients and controls supplied the genomic DNA for sequencing. There are 14 residues in the CDR3. V dropped 3 bases and J dropped 7; count of bases not matched to a gene: 12. In germline, CDR1 is VENAVY, CDR2 YDSYNSRV. By share of the sample, this clone is medium-sized. TCRdb called clones from the multiplex PCR reads again using CATT. The repertoire holds 1,500 to 2,500 gamma-chain clones, with 6% to 8% as singletons. This sequence was found in a human donor with gamma-delta T-cell large granular lymphocyte leukemia. The sequencing sample was made of blood. The chain carries TRGV8 and TRGJ1 or TRGJ2. TCRdb leaves out the J gene; it was filled in here by matching the DNA to germline. The CDR3 DNA reads as TGTGCCACCTGGGATCTCCAACGGAGGTATAAGAAACTCTTT. This encodes CATWDLQRRYKKLF.